The present T cell receptor beta chain was sequenced within a study of T-cell reconstitution after alpha-beta-depleted transplantation in children. Note on this clonotype: Its matching antigen is unknown.

Overall study results and limits: Expanded graft clones numbering several hundred reportedly gave rise to alpha-beta T cells about two months after transplant. Newly made T cells mostly supplied T-cell counts and diversity one year after transplant. TCRbeta diversity was high at day 60 in some patients (a result of surviving recipient T cells and thymic progenitors).

The CDR3 has 13 residues. The V end was cut by 10 bases, the J end by 1 base, with 13 bases between. Germline V gene sequence: CDR1 KGHDR, CDR2 SFDVKD. The TCRbeta library was prepared with unique molecular identifiers. TCRdb reprocessed the PCR reads via MiXCR and lists one record per CDR3 protein. This sample has some 600,000 distinct CDR3 sequences, with 10% to 15% found just once. The receptor's source is a male patient between 5 and 17 years old who had a stem cell transplant for acute myeloid leukemia, so the T cells may come from the graft donor. The material sequenced was PBMCs, mostly from graft donor cells, taken 360 days after TCRalphabeta/CD19-depleted stem cell transplant. This chain joins TRBV24-1 and TRBJ2-7; D is perhaps TRBD1 (6 bases). The CDR3 is CATAGTTSYEQYF. The CDR3 DNA reads TGTGCCACTGCCGGGACAACTTCCTACGAGCAGTACTTC.